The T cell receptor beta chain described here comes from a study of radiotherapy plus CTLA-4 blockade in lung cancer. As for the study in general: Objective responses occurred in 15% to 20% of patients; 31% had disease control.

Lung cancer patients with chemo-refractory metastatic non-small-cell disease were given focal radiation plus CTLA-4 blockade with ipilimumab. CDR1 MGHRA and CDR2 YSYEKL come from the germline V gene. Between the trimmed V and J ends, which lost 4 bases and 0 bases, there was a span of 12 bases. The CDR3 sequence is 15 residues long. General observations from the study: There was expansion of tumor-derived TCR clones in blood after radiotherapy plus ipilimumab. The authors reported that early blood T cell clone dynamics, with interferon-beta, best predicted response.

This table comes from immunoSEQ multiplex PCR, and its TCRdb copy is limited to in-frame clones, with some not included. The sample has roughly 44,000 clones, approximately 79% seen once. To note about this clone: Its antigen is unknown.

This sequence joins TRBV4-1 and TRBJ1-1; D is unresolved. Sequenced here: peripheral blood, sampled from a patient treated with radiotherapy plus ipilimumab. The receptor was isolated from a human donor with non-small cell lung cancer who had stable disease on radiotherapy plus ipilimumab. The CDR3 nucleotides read TGCGCCAGCAGCCCTTTAGGTAGCATGAACACTGAAGCTTTCTTT. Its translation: CASSPLGSMNTEAFF.